The table lists the clone carrying this T cell receptor (beta chain) with a few counts. CDR1 SGHTS and CDR2 YDEGEE come from the germline V gene. The V segment lost 0 bases and the J segment 4 bases; nucleotides outside the gene matches: 9. The CDR3 loop spans 17 amino acids. The data derive from a study of cytomegalovirus exposure and HLA in healthy donors. Amplification used 60 Vbeta primers and 13 Jbeta primers. Profiling relied on immunoSEQ multiplex PCR, and the TCRdb table lists in-frame clones only, not all of them. The table shows about 96,000 clones, with about four fifths occurring only once.

This TCR came from a woman aged 65 to 85 in good health and CMV-seropositive. The sequencing sample was made of PBMCs. V and J are TRBV5-8 and TRBJ2-3; 9 bases map to TRBD1. The CDR3: CASSLAEGQGLADTQYF. CDR3 nucleotide sequence: TGTGCCAGCAGCTTGGCCGAGGGACAGGGCCTCGCAGATACGCAGTATTTT.